One TCR beta chain is described in this entry. This clonotype came up many times. Its specific antigen is unknown. It has no much larger one-base neighbor in the sample; base qualities were not kept. For repertoire sequencing, the TCR beta CDR3 regions were amplified from RNA transcripts. The first round of RT-PCR was done with HTBI primers and the Qiagen OneStep RT-PCR kit, and was followed by a second round of multiplex PCR, then size selection and purification. The libraries underwent paired-end sequencing with 100 bp reads on an Illumina HiSeq2000. As for the original processing: SOAPnuke was used for read processing, and reads with adapters, uncalled bases, a mean Phred below 15, or no exact constant-primer or identifier match were discarded. COPE v1.2.5 was used to merge the high-quality paired reads. Each unique nucleotide sequence was treated as a clonotype, and MiTCR v1.1 was used to align the clonotypes to the IMGT TRB V, D and J references. Only V-J combinations with frequency above 0.0001 were analysed, covering 98% to 99.2% of repertoires. For each V-J combination, a TCR clonal expansion and chaos score was defined as F50 clonal expansion divided by the chaos observed in the TCRdist matrix. Welch's t-statistics and random forest were used to reduce the features to 10 to 15 V-J combinations, which were then used as input to a naive Bayes classifier. The similarity between thyroid and blood repertoires was quantified using the Morisita-Horn index. TCRdb reprocessing: public reads trimmed at Q25 with fastp, clones called with MiXCR, in-frame beta chains kept. When rows share a CDR3 protein, they turn into one entry using the most common DNA and genes. TCRdb assigned the V and J calls; the authors' analysis was not used. For this sample the table gives about 1.1 million distinct CDR3 sequences, of which about 40% were detected only once. The top ten clones comprise over 8.5% of the sample.

This entry belongs to a study of Graves' ophthalmopathy and Graves' hyperthyroidism (dated by TCRdb to between 2018 and 2020). Context from the whole study: Stable hyperthyroidism was defined as no progression to ophthalmopathy within 18 months of follow-up. The study used signatures of the TCR beta repertoire to tell Graves' ophthalmopathy apart from Graves' hyperthyroidism and to predict which patients would progress to ophthalmopathy. In total, around 130 blood samples were TCR-sequenced: some 43 ophthalmopathy, about 75 hyperthyroidism and about 17 hyperthyroidism-to-ophthalmopathy patients. A discovery set of about 99 patients (43 ophthalmopathy, approximately 58 stable hyperthyroidism) was enrolled to explore V-J signatures distinguishing ophthalmopathy from hyperthyroidism. An independent validation cohort comprised 18 hyperthyroidism patients and 15 to 17 patients who later progressed from hyperthyroidism to ophthalmopathy. In roughly six hyperthyroidism patients, T-cell repertoires of thyroid tissue and blood were compared. Following sampling, methimazole starting at 30 mg daily was administered to hyperthyroidism patients, and high-dose intravenous methylprednisolone was administered to ophthalmopathy patients.

Including cysteine and phenylalanine, the CDR3 has 13 amino acids. Of all the DNA, just the CDR3 is kept, 39 bases in frame from base 1. CDR1 and CDR2 were assigned from the germline V gene as SNHLY and FYNNEI. Trimming costs V 4 bases and J 0 bases, and their ends lie 4 bases apart. Hyperthyroidism patients were newly diagnosed, were aged 18 to 65 years, and had a disease duration under 2 months. Anyone with other autoimmune diseases, uncontrolled infections, pregnancy or lactation was excluded from the study. Clinical symptoms, serum thyroxine, TRAb, thyroid ultrasound and orbital computed tomography formed the basis of the diagnosis. Total RNA was extracted using Trizol reagent, and RNA quality was checked on an Agilent 2100 Bioanalyzer. Overall study outcomes, separate from this receptor: In cross-validation, the 13-signature model distinguished ophthalmopathy from stable hyperthyroidism with around 86% sensitivity and around 83% specificity, while in the test set the corresponding values were 80% and 75%. No statistical method was used to predetermine the sample size, and group allocation was not hidden from the investigators. In validation, the model predicted ophthalmopathy progression with 70.59% sensitivity and less than 80% specificity; eleven to twelve predicted patients were CT-confirmed with GO in a median of approximately 6.2 months. Most of the expanded thyroid clonotypes with a frequency above 0.001 were also detected in blood, and it was suggested that the thyroid immune response may be reflected by blood repertoires.

This chain joins TRBV2 to TRBJ1-5; no D gene is confidently identified. The specimen was peripheral blood or thyroid tissue (not recorded which). The sequence was collected from an adult man with Graves' hyperthyroidism. The nucleotide sequence is TGTGCCAGCAGTGGGAATAGCAATCAGCCCCAGCATTTT. Translated, it reads CASSGNSNQPQHF. The reference TRBV2 and TRBJ1-5 proteins fill in what lies around the CDR3, so the full variable domain reads EPEVTQTPSHQVTQMGQEVILRCVPISNHLYFYWYRQILGQKVEFLVSFYNNEISEKSEIFDDQFSVERPDGSNFTLKIRSTKLEDSAMYFCASSGNSNQPQHFGDGTRLSIL.